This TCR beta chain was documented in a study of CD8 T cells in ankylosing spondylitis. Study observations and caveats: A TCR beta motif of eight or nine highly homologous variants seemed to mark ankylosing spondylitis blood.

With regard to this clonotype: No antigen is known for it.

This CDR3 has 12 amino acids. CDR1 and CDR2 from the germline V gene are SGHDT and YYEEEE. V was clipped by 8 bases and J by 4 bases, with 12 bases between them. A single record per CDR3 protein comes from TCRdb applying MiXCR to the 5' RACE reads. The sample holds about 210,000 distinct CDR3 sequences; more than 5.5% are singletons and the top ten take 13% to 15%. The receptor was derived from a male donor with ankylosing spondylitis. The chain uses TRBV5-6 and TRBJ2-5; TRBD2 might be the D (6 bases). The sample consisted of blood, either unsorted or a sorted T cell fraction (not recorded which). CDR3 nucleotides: TGTGCCAGTACAGGTAGCGGAGAGACCCAGTACTTC. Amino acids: CASTGSGETQYF.